Below, one T cell receptor (beta chain) is given with its context. Its antigen is currently unknown. This sample was included in a study of cytomegalovirus exposure and HLA in healthy donors. Turning to the study itself: Counted in an early data release were tens of millions of unique TCRs from HLA-typed donors. Study-level findings and limits: A later analysis showed that HLA-associated TCR beta chains had undergone more clonal expansion than equally common others. Looking again later, the authors saw that most CMV-associated TCR beta chains seemed HLA-restricted.

PCR employed 60 Vbeta and 13 Jbeta primers. The repertoire was sequenced with immunoSEQ multiplex PCR; TCRdb's copy has only in-frame clones and lacks some. The sample comprises around 270,000 clones, 75% to 90% of which are singletons, and approximately 0.3% rests with the top ten. Germline V gene lookup returns CDR1 MNHEY and CDR2 SVGAGI. Trimming took off 4 bases at V and 1 base at J, with 7 bases between the two ends. There are 13 residues in the CDR3. The gene calls are TRBV6-5 and TRBJ1-1, with D perhaps TRBD1 (5 bases). This TCR came from a girl between 2 and 10 years old in good health and CMV-seronegative. Specimen: PBMCs. CDR3 DNA sequence: TGTGCCAGCAGTTTCGACAGGAACACTGAAGCTTTCTTT. This codes for CASSFDRNTEAFF.